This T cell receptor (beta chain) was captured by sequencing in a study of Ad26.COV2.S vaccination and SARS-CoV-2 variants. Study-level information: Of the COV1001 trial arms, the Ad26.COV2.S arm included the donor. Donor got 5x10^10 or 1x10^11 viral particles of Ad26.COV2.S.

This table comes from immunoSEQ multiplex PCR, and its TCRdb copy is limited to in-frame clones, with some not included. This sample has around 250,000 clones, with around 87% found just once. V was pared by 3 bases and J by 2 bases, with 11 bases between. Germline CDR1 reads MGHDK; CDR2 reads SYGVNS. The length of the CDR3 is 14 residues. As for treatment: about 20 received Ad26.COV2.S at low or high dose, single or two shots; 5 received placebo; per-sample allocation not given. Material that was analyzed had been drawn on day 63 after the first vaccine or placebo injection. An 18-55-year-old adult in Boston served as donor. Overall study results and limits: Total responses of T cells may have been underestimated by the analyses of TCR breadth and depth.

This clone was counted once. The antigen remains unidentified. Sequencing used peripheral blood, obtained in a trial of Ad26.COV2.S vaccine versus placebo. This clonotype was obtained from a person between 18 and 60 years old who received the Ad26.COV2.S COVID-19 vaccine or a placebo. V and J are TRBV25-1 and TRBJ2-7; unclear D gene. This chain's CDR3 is CASSERLMPYEQYF. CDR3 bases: TGTGCCAGCAGTGAGAGGCTGATGCCCTACGAGCAGTACTTC.